These 17 T cell receptor beta chains were sequenced from one sample in a study of OX40 agonist ivuxolimab in advanced cancers. Some clones are missing from TCRdb's copy, which holds only in-frame ones; the method was immunoSEQ multiplex PCR. The data contain roughly 49,000 clones, under 90% of them singletons. This specimen was CD4+ or CD8+ T cells sorted from blood, taken in a trial of the OX40 agonist ivuxolimab. All receptors derive from an adult with an advanced solid tumor such as melanoma, head and neck, liver or kidney cancer.

The rearrangement links TRBV15 to TRBJ2-3, with 8 bases identical to TRBD2. Trimming cost V 0 bases and J 2 bases; bases outside gene matches: 7. Germline assignment: CDR1 LNHNV and CDR2 YYDKDF (reference sequence). This CDR3 region has 17 residues. In nucleotides, the CDR3 is TGTGCCACCAGCAGAGAGCGGTCGGGAGGGGACACAGATACGCAGTATTTT. This codes for CATSRERSGGDTDTQYF.

V gene TRBV5-1 combines with J gene TRBJ1-2, with D uncertain. CDR1 and CDR2 (germline): SGHRS, YFSETQ. The CDR3 spans 15 residues. V was shortened by 4 bases and J by 1 base, with 14 bases between the two germline ends. The CDR3 protein is CASSVRLEGNYGYTF. The CDR3 bases are TGCGCCAGCAGCGTTCGTTTAGAGGGTAACTATGGCTACACCTTC.

The chain couples TRBV6-5 to TRBJ2-7, with TRBD2 matching over 7 bases. Trimming took 5 bases from V and 7 from J; bases not matched to a gene: 14. This CDR3 is 15 amino acids long. Germline CDR1 reads MNHEY; CDR2 reads SVGAGI. CDR3 bases: TGTGCCAGCAGTCGGTTGGGGGGGAGGGGATCTGAGCAGTACTTC. Encoded protein: CASSRLGGRGSEQYF.

This clone showed up just once. The J gene is TRBJ2-7, the V gene TRBV5-1; D is perhaps TRBD1 (6 bases). CDR3 size: 13 residues. Per the germline V gene, CDR1 is SGHRS and CDR2 is YFSETQ. Trimming removed 0 bases at V and 4 bases at J, with 8 bases between. The CDR3 coding sequence is TGCGCCAGCAGCTTGGTTACAGGGTACGAGCAGTACTTC. It is translated as CASSLVTGYEQYF.

The chain combines TRBV28 with TRBJ1-1; TRBD1 agrees at 7 bases. Germline CDR1 reads MDHEN; CDR2 reads SYDVKM. V shed 1 base, J shed 7 bases, and the junction held 3 bases outside the gene matches. The CDR3 extends over 13 amino acids. Here the CDR3 DNA reads TGTGCCAGCAGTTTATCCAGGACAGGTGAAGCTTTCTTT. The encoded protein is CASSLSRTGEAFF.

The rearrangement uses TRBV23-1 and TRBJ1-5; tentative D call: TRBD1 (5 bases). TRBV23-1 is an ORF, with its function uncertain. The CDR3 is 14 amino acids. V was cut by 6 bases and J by 5 bases, with 14 bases left in between. CDR3 bases: TGCGCCAGCAGCCAGCCCAGGGTGGATCAGCCCCAGCATTTT. This translates into CASSQPRVDQPQHF.

Comment on this clone: A read error may account for a junction end that differs from germline. Other DNA sequences in this specimen translate into the identical CDR3. The chain has TRBV27 and TRBJ2-3; D is possibly TRBD1 (6 bases). CDR1 MNHEY and CDR2 SMNVEV come from the germline V gene (reference sequence). The CDR3 runs to 14 residues. As DNA, the CDR3 is TGTGCCAGCAGCTTATCTAAACAGGGCGATACGCAGTATTTT. As protein: CASSLSKQGDTQYF.

A few counts support this clone. The chain employs TRBV30 and TRBJ2-1; 15 bases line up with TRBD2. Losses at the gene ends were 4 bases for V and 7 bases for J; bases not matched to a gene: 20. This CDR3 region has 20 residues. CDR1 GTSNPN and CDR2 SVGIG come from the germline V gene (reference sequence). The DNA for the CDR3 is TGTGCCTGGACCCCCCTGGGTTGGACTAGCGGGAGGGGGGTGGTGAATGAGCAGTTCTTC. As protein: CAWTPLGWTSGRGVVNEQFF.

This rearrangement joins TRBV4-2 to TRBJ2-6; D may be TRBD1 (5 bases). Germline values: CDR1 LGHNA, CDR2 YNFKEQ. CDR3 length: 16 residues. CDR3 residues: CAARAQVGSGANVLTF. CDR3 DNA sequence: TGTGCAGCTCGTGCACAGGTTGGCTCTGGGGCCAACGTCCTGACTTTC.

This clone appeared a few times. The chain joins TRBV15 to TRBJ2-1; D assignment may be TRBD1 or TRBD2 (5 bases each). Germline CDR1 LNHNV, CDR2 YYDKDF (reference sequence). The CDR3 has 16 amino acids. The V end was cut by 7 bases, the J end by 1 base, with 17 bases between. The CDR3 region has the DNA TGTGCCACCACCTCGAGGGGTAGAGGATCCTACAATGAGCAGTTCTTC. Translation gives CATTSRGRGSYNEQFF.

The table lists this clone with a count of one. The rearrangement uses TRBV25-1 and TRBJ1-5; 7 bases fit TRBD1. Unmatched junction bases numbered 5, after V lost 6 bases and J lost 3 bases. The germline V gene encodes CDR1 MGHDK and CDR2 SYGVNS. CDR3 length: 14 residues. CDR3: CASSQTGVNQPQHF. DNA for the CDR3: TGTGCCAGCAGCCAAACAGGGGTCAATCAGCCCCAGCATTTT.

In its sample, this clone was seen a few times. The rearrangement links TRBV20-1 to TRBJ1-1; 10 nucleotides line up with TRBD1. This CDR3 has 11 amino acids. The V gene's germline CDR1 is DFQATT and CDR2 SNEGSKA (reference sequence). The chain's CDR3 is CARDRGTEAFF. CDR3 bases: TGCGCACGGGACAGGGGAACTGAAGCTTTCTTT.

J is TRBJ2-7 and V is TRBV7-2; D gene unclear. V was pared by 2 bases and J by 2 bases, with 7 bases between. Per germline, CDR1 SGHTA and CDR2 FQGNSA. The CDR3 covers 13 residues. In DNA form, the CDR3 reads TGTGCCAGCAGCTTATCCTCCGCCTACGAGCAGTACTTC. Residues: CASSLSSAYEQYF.

This rearrangement joins TRBV7-2 to TRBJ2-1, with a weak D call TRBD2 (6 bases). Per the germline V gene, CDR1 is SGHTA and CDR2 is FQGNSA. With 1 base removed from V and 8 bases from J, the gap between germline ends came to 12 bases. This CDR3 comprises 14 residues. CDR3 nucleotides: TGTGCCAGCAGCTTAGGCCCCTGGGGGGATGAGCAGTTCTTC. Residues: CASSLGPWGDEQFF.

The V call is TRBV30, the J call TRBJ1-4; D is unclear. The V gene's germline CDR1 is GTSNPN and CDR2 SVGIG (reference sequence). The CDR3 is made up of 14 amino acids. V was clipped by 2 bases and J by 0 bases, with 7 bases between them. CDR3 nucleotide sequence: TGTGCCTGGAGTACCAGAGCAACTAATGAAAAACTGTTTTTT. This sequence encodes CAWSTRATNEKLFF.

V is TRBV5-6 and J is TRBJ2-7, with 7 bases lining up with TRBD1. The J segment lost 3 bases and the V segment lost 4 bases, leaving 10 bases of the junction unmatched. Per germline, CDR1 SGHDT and CDR2 YYEEEE. CDR3 length equals 15 residues. CDR3 bases: TGTGCCAGCAGCATACGGACAGGATATGACTACGAGCAGTACTTC. Amino acids: CASSIRTGYDYEQYF.

This clone was observed once. V usage is TRBV28 and J usage is TRBJ1-2; D is unresolved. Germline V gene lookup returns CDR1 MDHEN and CDR2 SYDVKM. The CDR3 is made up of 12 amino acids. Trimming took off 7 bases at V and 2 bases at J, with 8 bases between the two ends. In DNA, the CDR3 is TGTGCCAGCAAGCGCCACAACTATGGCTACACCTTC. This gives the protein CASKRHNYGYTF.